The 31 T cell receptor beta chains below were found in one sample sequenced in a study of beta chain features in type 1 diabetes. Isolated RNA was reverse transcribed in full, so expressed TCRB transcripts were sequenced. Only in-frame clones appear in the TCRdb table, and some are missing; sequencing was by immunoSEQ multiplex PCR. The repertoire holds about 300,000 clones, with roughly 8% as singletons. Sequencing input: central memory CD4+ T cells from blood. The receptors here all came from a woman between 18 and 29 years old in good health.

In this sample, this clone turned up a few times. CDR3 bases: TGTGCCAGCTCACCAGAAGTGACCGGGACAGGGTCGGGTGGCTACACCTTC. This sequence encodes CASSPEVTGTGSGGYTF. The J gene is TRBJ1-2, the V gene TRBV18; the match to TRBD1 covers 9 bases. With 2 bases clipped from V and 7 bases from J, the junction kept 14 bases outside the gene matches. The CDR3 runs to 17 residues. Germline assignment: CDR1 KGHSH and CDR2 LQKENI.

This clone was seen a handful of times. The DNA for the CDR3 is TGTGCCAGTAAACCGGGACAACTAAATCAGCCCCAGCATTTT. Amino acid sequence: CASKPGQLNQPQHF. V is TRBV19 and J is TRBJ1-5; possible D gene TRBD1, 6 bases. Looked up from germline, CDR1 is LNHDA and CDR2 is SQIVND (reference sequence). Trimming left V 7 bases short and J 4 bases short, with 14 bases between. The CDR3 runs 14 residues.

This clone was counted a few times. Here the CDR3 reads CASSPPRGDEETQYF. As DNA, the CDR3 is TGTGCCAGCAGCCCCCCAAGGGGGGACGAAGAGACCCAGTACTTC. V is TRBV28 and J is TRBJ2-5, with D perhaps matching TRBD1 or TRBD2 (6 bases each). Germline CDR1 is MDHEN and CDR2 is SYDVKM. V was shortened by 6 bases and J by 3 bases, with 17 bases between the two germline ends. This CDR3 is 15 amino acids long. Full variable domain (outside the CDR3, taken from reference TRBV28 and TRBJ2-5): DVKVTQSSRYLVKRTGEKVFLECVQDMDHENMFWYRQDPGLGLRLIYFSYDVKMKEKGDIPEGYSVSREKKERFSLILESASTNQTSMYLCASSPPRGDEETQYFGPGTRLLVL.

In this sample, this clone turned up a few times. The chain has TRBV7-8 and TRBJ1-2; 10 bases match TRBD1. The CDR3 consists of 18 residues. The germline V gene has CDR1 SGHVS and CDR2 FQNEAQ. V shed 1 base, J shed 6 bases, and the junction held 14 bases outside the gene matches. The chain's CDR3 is CASSLGPITGTGADGYTF. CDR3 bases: TGTGCCAGCAGCTTAGGCCCAATCACCGGGACAGGGGCTGATGGCTACACCTTC.

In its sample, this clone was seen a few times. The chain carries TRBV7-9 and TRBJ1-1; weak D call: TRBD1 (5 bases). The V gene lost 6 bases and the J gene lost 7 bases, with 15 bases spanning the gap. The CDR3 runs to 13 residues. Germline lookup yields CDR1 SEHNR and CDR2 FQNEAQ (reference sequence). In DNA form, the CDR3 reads TGTGCCAGCAGTCAACGGGGGGGAGGTGAAGCTTTCTTT. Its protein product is CASSQRGGGEAFF.

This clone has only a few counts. CDR3 coding DNA: TGCAGCGTCGAGGGACATGTAAACACTGAAGCTTTCTTT. Residues: CSVEGHVNTEAFF. The J gene is TRBJ1-1, the V gene TRBV29-1; TRBD1 might be the D (6 bases). The length of the CDR3 is 13 residues. Trimming cost V 6 bases and J 2 bases, with 13 bases left between them. Germline CDR1 SQVTM, CDR2 ANQGSEA. Looking up the rest from reference TRBV29-1 and TRBJ1-1 gives the full variable domain: SAVISQKPSRDICQRGTSLTIQCQVDSQVTMMFWYRQQPGQSLTLIATANQGSEATYESGFVIDKFPISRPNLTFSTLTVSNMSPEDSSIYLCSVEGHVNTEAFFGQGTRLTVV.

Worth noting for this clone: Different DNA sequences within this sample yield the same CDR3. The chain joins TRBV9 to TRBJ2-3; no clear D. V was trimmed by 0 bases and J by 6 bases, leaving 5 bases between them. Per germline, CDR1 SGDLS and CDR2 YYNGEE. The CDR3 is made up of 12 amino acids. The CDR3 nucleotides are TGTGCCAGCAGCGTAGAGGCGGATACGCAGTATTTT. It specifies CASSVEADTQYF.

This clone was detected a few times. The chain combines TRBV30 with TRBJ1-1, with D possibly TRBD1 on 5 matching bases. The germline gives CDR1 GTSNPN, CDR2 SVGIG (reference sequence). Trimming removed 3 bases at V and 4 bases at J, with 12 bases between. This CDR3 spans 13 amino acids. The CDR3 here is CAWRLRGITEAFF. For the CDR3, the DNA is TGTGCCTGGAGGCTGCGGGGCATCACTGAAGCTTTCTTT.

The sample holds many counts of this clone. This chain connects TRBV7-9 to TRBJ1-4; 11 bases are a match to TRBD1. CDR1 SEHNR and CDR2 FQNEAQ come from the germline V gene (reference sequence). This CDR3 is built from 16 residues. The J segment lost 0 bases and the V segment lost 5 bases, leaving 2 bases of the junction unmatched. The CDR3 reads CASSGTGGATNEKLFF. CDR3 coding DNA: TGTGCCAGCAGCGGGACAGGGGGTGCAACTAATGAAAAACTGTTTTTT.

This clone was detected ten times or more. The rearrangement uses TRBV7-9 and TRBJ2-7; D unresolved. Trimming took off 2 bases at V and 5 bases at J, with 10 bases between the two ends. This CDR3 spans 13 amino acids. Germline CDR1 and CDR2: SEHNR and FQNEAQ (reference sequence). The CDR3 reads CASSLLRLDEQYF. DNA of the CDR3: TGTGCCAGCAGCTTACTTAGACTCGACGAGCAGTACTTC.

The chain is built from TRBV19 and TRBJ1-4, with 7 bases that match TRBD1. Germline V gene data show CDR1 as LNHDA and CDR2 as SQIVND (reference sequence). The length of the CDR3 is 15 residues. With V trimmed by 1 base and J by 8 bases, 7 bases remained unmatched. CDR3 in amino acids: CASSIAGTVGEKLFF. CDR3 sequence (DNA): TGTGCCAGTAGTATAGCCGGGACAGTTGGGGAAAAACTGTTTTTT.

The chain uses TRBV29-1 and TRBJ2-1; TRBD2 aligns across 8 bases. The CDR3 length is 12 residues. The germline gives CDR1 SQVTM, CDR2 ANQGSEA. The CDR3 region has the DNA TGCAGTGGACTAGCCCAATACAATGAGCAGTTCTTC. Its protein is CSGLAQYNEQFF.

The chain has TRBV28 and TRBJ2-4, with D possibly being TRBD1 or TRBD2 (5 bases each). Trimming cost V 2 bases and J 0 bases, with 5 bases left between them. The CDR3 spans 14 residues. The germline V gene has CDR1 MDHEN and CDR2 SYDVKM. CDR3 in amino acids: CASSLGGAKNIQYF. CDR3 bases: TGTGCCAGCAGTTTAGGGGGAGCCAAAAACATTCAGTACTTC. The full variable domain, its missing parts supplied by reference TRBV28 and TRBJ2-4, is DVKVTQSSRYLVKRTGEKVFLECVQDMDHENMFWYRQDPGLGLRLIYFSYDVKMKEKGDIPEGYSVSREKKERFSLILESASTNQTSMYLCASSLGGAKNIQYFGAGTRLSVL.

CDR3 sequence (DNA): TGTGCCAGCAGCCGATTAGTAGGGTCTGGCTACACCTTC. It yields the protein CASSRLVGSGYTF. The chain is built from TRBV14 and TRBJ1-2; no clear D. The CDR3 loop spans 13 amino acids. Looked up from germline, CDR1 is SGHDN and CDR2 is FVKESK. Trimming pared 4 bases from V and 7 bases from J, leaving 13 bases between.

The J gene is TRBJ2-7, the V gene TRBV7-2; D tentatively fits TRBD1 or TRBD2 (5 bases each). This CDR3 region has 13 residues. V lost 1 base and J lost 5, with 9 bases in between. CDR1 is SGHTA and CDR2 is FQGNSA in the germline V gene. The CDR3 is CASSLGMGDEQYV. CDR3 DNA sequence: TGTGCCAGCAGCTTAGGTATGGGGGACGAGCAGTACGTC.

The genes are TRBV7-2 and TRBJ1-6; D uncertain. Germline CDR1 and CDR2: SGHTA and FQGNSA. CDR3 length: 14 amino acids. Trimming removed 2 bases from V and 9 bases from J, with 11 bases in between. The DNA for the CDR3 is TGTGCCAGCAGCTTAAATTGGGTTGGTTCACCCCTCCACTTT. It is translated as CASSLNWVGSPLHF. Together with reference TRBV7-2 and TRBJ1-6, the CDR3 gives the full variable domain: GAGVSQSPSNKVTEKGKDVELRCDPISGHTALYWYRQSLGQGLEFLIYFQGNSAPDKSGLPSDRFSAERTGGSVSTLTIQRTQQEDSAVYLCASSLNWVGSPLHFGNGTRLTVT.

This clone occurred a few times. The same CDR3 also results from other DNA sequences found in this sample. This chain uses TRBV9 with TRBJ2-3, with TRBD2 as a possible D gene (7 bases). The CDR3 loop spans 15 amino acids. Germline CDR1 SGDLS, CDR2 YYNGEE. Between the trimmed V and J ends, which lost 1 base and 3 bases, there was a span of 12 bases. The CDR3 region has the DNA TGTGCCAGCAGCGTAAGGGGGGGCCAGACAGATACGCAGTATTTT. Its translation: CASSVRGGQTDTQYF.

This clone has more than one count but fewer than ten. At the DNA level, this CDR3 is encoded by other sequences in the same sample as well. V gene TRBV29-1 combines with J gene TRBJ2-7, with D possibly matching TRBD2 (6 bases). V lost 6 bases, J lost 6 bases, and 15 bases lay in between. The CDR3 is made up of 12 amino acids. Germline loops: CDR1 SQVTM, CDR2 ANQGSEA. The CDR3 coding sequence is TGCAGCGTGGGGCTGGGGGGTCGCGAGCAGTACTTC. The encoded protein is CSVGLGGREQYF.

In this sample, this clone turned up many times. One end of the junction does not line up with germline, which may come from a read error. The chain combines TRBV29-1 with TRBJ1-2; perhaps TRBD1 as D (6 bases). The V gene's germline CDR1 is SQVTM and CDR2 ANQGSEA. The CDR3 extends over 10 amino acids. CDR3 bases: TGCAGCGCTGAAGCGGGACATAAAACCTTC. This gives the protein CSAEAGHKTF.

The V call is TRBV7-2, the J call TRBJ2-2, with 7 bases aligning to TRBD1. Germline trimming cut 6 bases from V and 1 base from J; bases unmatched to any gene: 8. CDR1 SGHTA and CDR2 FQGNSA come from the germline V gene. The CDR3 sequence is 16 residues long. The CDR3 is CASSQLDRLNTGELFF. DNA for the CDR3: TGTGCCAGCAGTCAGCTGGACAGGCTGAACACCGGGGAGCTGTTTTTT.

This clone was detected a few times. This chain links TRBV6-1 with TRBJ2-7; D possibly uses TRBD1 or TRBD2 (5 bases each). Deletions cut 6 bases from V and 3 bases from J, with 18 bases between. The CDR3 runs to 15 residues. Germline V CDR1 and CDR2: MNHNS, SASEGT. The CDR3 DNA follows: TGTGCCAGCAGCAAAAACTGGGACGGCCTCTACGAGCAGTACTTC. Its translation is CASSKNWDGLYEQYF.

This CDR3 is CASSSPGQGDEAFF. DNA for the CDR3: TGTGCCAGCAGCTCTCCGGGACAGGGGGATGAAGCTTTCTTT. The chain is built from TRBV7-9 and TRBJ1-1, with 11 bases fitting TRBD1. The CDR3 has 14 amino acids. The V segment lost 4 bases and the J segment 7 bases; nucleotides outside the gene matches: 5. CDR1 and CDR2 (germline): SEHNR, FQNEAQ (reference sequence).

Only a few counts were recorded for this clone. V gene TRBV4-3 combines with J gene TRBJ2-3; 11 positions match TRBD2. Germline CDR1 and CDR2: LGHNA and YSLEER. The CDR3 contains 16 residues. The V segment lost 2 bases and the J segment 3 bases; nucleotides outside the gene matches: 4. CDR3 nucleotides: TGCGCCAGCAGCCAAAATATAGCGGGGGGGACAGATACGCAGTATTTT. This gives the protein CASSQNIAGGTDTQYF.

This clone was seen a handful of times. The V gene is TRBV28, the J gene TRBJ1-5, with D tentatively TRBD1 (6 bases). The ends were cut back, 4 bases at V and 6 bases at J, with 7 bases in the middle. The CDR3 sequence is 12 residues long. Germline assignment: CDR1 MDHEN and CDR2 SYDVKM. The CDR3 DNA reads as TGTGCCAGCAGTTCAGGGGTTCAGCCCCAGCATTTT. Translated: CASSSGVQPQHF.

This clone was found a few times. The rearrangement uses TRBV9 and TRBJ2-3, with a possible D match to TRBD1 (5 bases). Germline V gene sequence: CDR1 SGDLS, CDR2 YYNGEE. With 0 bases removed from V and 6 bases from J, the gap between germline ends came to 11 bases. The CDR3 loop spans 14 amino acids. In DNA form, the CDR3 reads TGTGCCAGCAGCGTAGGGGGCAGCCAGGATACGCAGTATTTT. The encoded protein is CASSVGGSQDTQYF. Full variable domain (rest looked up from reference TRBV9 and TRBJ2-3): DSGVTQTPKHLITATGQRVTLRCSPRSGDLSVYWYQQSLDQGLQFLIQYYNGEERAKGNILERFSAQQFPDLHSELNLSSLELGDSALYFCASSVGGSQDTQYFGPGTRLTVL.

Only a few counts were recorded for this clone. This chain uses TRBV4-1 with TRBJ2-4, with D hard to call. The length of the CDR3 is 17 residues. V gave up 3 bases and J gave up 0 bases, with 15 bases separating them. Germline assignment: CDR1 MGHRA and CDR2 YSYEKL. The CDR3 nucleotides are TGCGCCAGCAGCCACGGCTCACCACCGCTAGCCAAAAACATTCAGTACTTC. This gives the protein CASSHGSPPLAKNIQYF.

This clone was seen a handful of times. CDR3 loop: CASSMAEGQPQHF. CDR3 sequence (DNA): TGTGCCAGTAGTATGGCGGAGGGTCAGCCCCAGCATTTT. V is TRBV19 and J is TRBJ1-5; D not resolved. The V gene lost 3 bases and the J gene lost 6 bases, with 9 bases spanning the gap. Per the germline V gene, CDR1 is LNHDA and CDR2 is SQIVND (reference sequence). The CDR3 length is 13 residues.

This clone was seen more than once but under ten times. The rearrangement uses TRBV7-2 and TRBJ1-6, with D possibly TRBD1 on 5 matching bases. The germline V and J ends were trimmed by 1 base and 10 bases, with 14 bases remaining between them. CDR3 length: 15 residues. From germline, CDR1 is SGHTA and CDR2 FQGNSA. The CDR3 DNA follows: TGTGCCAGCAGCTTAGTAGTAAGGGGCGGGTCACCCCTCCACTTT. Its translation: CASSLVVRGGSPLHF.

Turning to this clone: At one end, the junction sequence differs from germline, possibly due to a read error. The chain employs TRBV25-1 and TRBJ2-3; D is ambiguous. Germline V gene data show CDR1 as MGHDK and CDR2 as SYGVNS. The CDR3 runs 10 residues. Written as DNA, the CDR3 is TGTGCCAGCAGTGAATTCTCAGTTCATTTT. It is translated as CASSEFSVHF.

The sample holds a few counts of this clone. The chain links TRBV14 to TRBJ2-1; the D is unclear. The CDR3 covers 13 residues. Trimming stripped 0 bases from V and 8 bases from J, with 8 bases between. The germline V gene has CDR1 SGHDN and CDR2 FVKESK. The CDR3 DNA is TGTGCCAGCAGCCAAGACAGTAGGCATGAGCAGTTCTTC. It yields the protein CASSQDSRHEQFF.

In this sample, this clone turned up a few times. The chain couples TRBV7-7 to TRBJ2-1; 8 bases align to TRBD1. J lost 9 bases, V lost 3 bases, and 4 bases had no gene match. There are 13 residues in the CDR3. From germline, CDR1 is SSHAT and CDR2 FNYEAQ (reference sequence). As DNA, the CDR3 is TGTGCCAGCAGCTTCCAGGGGGCAGGTGAGCAGTTCTTC. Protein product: CASSFQGAGEQFF.